Given below is one T cell receptor beta chain in context. In the original processing: Researchers report that nucleated cell counts were estimated from reference gene primer amplification. The table came from immunoSEQ multiplex PCR; TCRdb's copy has only in-frame clones and leaves some out. V and J calls and clone size are as listed in that table; D and trimming were resolved from the DNA. The repertoire holds 200,000 to 300,000 clones, with approximately 84% as singletons. The sample is drawn from a study of blood T cell repertoires in COVID-19. Study background: T cells, B-cell-depleted T cells, or PBMCs provided the cDNA or gDNA that served as material.

CDR1 and CDR2 from the germline V gene are SGHTS and YDEGEE. The ends were cut back, 4 bases at V and 11 bases at J, with 6 bases in the middle. The CDR3 runs to 9 residues. Grouping used clinical history reported by participants in a survey and questionnaire. The clonotype originates from a middle-aged woman with acute COVID-19. The gene calls are TRBV5-8 and TRBJ1-1; D remains ambiguous. The sample was PBMCs or T cells enriched from blood (not recorded which). This chain's CDR3 is CASSLGAFF. Here the CDR3 DNA reads TGTGCCAGCAGCCTCGGGGCTTTCTTT.